Here is one TCR beta chain with its context. The antigen it recognizes is unknown. Base-call qualities are not available, and no considerably larger clone is one nucleotide away. The time point label, read with the paper, signifies: baseline before oral tofacitinib. Peripheral blood and lesional scalp punch biopsies were obtained from patients with alopecia areata. PBMCs were separated by density centrifugation and stained for CD3, CD4 and CD8, after which CD4+ and CD8+ T cells were sorted on a FACSAria. From its cysteine to its phenylalanine, the CDR3 spans 15 amino acids. The CDR3 DNA has 45 bases and is translated from base 1. V is shortened by 1 base, J by 4 bases, and the region joining them spans 14 bases. CDR1 and CDR2, looked up from the germline V gene, are SGHRS and YFSETQ. Library preparation employed the immunoSEQ multiplex PCR assay. RNA was extracted from all samples and reverse transcribed into cDNA as template for TCR sequencing. First-strand cDNA was synthesized with SuperScript III using a 2:1 mix of oligo-dT and random hexamers. A synthetic immune receptor repertoire was used to assess amplification bias, and residual bias was removed computationally. The study's own analysis went as follows. After raw reads were preprocessed to remove errors, the CDR3 was defined following IMGT conventions as running from the conserved cysteine to phenylalanine. To get clonality, Shannon entropy was normalized by log2 of the number of productive unique TCRs and the result was subtracted from 1. CD4 or CD8 identity of scalp clones was inferred by cross-referencing scalp TCRbeta sequences with sorted blood CD4 and CD8 repertoires. The table was pulled from immuneACCESS by TCRdb, which kept in-frame rearrangements only. Such tables lose some clones; where checked, under half of the loss comes from unresolved V genes, and the rest has no known cause. That table is the source of V, J and clone size, and D and trimming were worked out from the DNA. The sample yields roughly 130,000 clones; roughly 61% were counted once. Less than 5.5% of the sample comes from the top ten.

This sample is part of a study of CD8+ T cells in alopecia areata (dated by TCRdb to about 2018). Concerning the study at large: Treated patients were enrolled in an open-label pilot trial of oral tofacitinib at 5 to 10 mg twice daily for moderate-to-severe alopecia areata. RNA came from the PAXgene miRNA kit for fixed scalp, the miRNeasy kit for PBMCs, and the RNeasy kit for mouse skin. Scalp clonality was compared among normal scalp (n=4), patchy alopecia areata scalp (n=8), and alopecia totalis/universalis scalp (n=8). In humans, TCRbeta sequencing was performed on scalp tissue and on sorted CD4+ and CD8+ peripheral blood T cells from healthy controls and from patients with patchy or totalis/universalis alopecia areata. Tofacitinib was administered for 6 to 18 months, and 6 months of follow-up off drug were then conducted to assess delayed response and recurrence. Tofacitinib-treated patients had biopsies at baseline and at 4 and 24 weeks of treatment, with a later scalp biopsy in several patients. Amplification of TCRbeta CDR3 regions was done by immunoSEQ multiplex PCR using 35 Vbeta forward primers and 13 Jbeta reverse primers. The study used high-throughput TCRbeta sequencing to examine T cell clonal expansion in alopecia areata, in both the C3H/HeJ mouse model and human patients. The paper's findings and limits, for the study overall: Higher clonality and more expanded CD8+ clones were observed in lesional scalp than in normal scalp, particularly in alopecia totalis/universalis, a finding suggestive of antigenic drive. Shared TCR sequences between patients were less evident than in mice, which may be partly attributable to HLA diversity in the patient population. Resident alphabeta T cells in normal human skin are also sequenced, complicating scalp TCR repertoire analysis, unlike mouse skin dominated by gammadelta T cells.

The chain is made from TRBV5-1 and TRBJ2-5, with no D gene named confidently. This receptor was identified in a human donor with alopecia areata. The sequenced sample was CD4+ T cells sorted from blood, obtained at week 0. The nucleotide sequence reads TGCGCCAGCAGCTTGAATCCCACTCTAGGAGAGACCCAGTACTTC. Translated, it gives CASSLNPTLGETQYF. Beyond the CDR3, the reference TRBV5-1 and TRBJ2-5 genes provide the residues; the full variable domain reads: KAGVTQTPRYLIKTRGQQVTLSCSPISGHRSVSWYQQTPGQGLQFLFEYFSETQRNKGNFPGRFSGRQFSNSRSEMNVSTLELGDSALYLCASSLNPTLGETQYFGPGTRLLVL.